Listed below are T cell receptor beta chains from one sample, sequenced in a study of blood T cell repertoires in COVID-19. Repertoires were generated with immunoSEQ multiplex PCR, while TCRdb's copy carries only in-frame clones and drops some. The table lists 60,000 to 80,000 clones, approximately 85% of them singletons. Sequenced input: peripheral blood. These receptors all come from a man aged 45-60 years with acute or convalescent COVID-19. CDR3s include the opening cysteine and the closing phenylalanine or tryptophan. Fields, in order: J gene, D gene, clone size, V gene, CDR3 DNA, CDR3 protein. A D gene is named only where the DNA matches it firmly. Rows may omit the clone size; those that give it use once, few, many or a size class.

J gene: TRBJ1-2; D gene: TRBD1; clone size: NA; V gene: TRBV19; CDR3 DNA: TGTGCCAGTAGTATCCCAGGGGGCGCCGATGGCTACACCTTC; CDR3 protein: CASSIPGGADGYTF
J gene: TRBJ1-5; D gene: TRBD1; clone size: NA; V gene: TRBV2; CDR3 DNA: TGTGCCAGCAGTGAGGGACAGAACAATCAGCCCCAGCATTTT; CDR3 protein: CASSEGQNNQPQHF
J gene: TRBJ2-7; D gene: TRBD2; clone size: NA; V gene: TRBV5-4; CDR3 DNA: TGTGCCAGCAGCCCTATAGCGGGGACTGCCTATAACGAGCAGTACTTC; CDR3 protein: CASSPIAGTAYNEQYF
J gene: TRBJ1-6; D gene: TRBD1; clone size: once; V gene: TRBV6-5; CDR3 DNA: TGTGCCAGCACCCCCGGGACAGGGTATAATTCACCCCTCCACTTT; CDR3 protein: CASTPGTGYNSPLHF
J gene: TRBJ2-1; D gene: NA; clone size: few; V gene: TRBV7-3; CDR3 DNA: TGTGCCAGCAGCTTACAGGGATTCAATGAGCAGTTCTTC; CDR3 protein: CASSLQGFNEQFF
J gene: TRBJ2-1; D gene: TRBD1; clone size: NA; V gene: TRBV10-2; CDR3 DNA: TGCGCCAGCAGACAGGGGCCCGAGAATGAGCAGTTCTTC; CDR3 protein: CASRQGPENEQFF
J gene: TRBJ2-7; D gene: TRBD2; clone size: NA; V gene: TRBV7-8; CDR3 DNA: TGTGCCAGCACCAAAGGGAGGGGCGAGCAGTACTTC; CDR3 protein: CASTKGRGEQYF
J gene: TRBJ2-2; D gene: TRBD1; clone size: NA; V gene: TRBV11-3; CDR3 DNA: TGTGCCAGCAGCTTAGGACAGGGTTACACCGGGGAGCTGTTTTTT; CDR3 protein: CASSLGQGYTGELFF
J gene: TRBJ2-5; D gene: NA; clone size: NA; V gene: TRBV25-1; CDR3 DNA: TGTGCCAGCAGTGAATACCACAGGTTTGCCCAAGAGACCCAGTACTTC; CDR3 protein: CASSEYHRFAQETQYF
J gene: TRBJ1-1; D gene: TRBD1; clone size: NA; V gene: TRBV6-5; CDR3 DNA: TGTGCCAGCAGACAGACAGGGGCTAACACTGAAGCTTTCTTT; CDR3 protein: CASRQTGANTEAFF
J gene: TRBJ2-7; D gene: TRBD2; clone size: many; V gene: TRBV7-9; CDR3 DNA: TGTGCCAGCAGCTTAGTGGTAGCGGGGAAGTACGAGCAGTACTTC; CDR3 protein: CASSLVVAGKYEQYF
J gene: TRBJ2-1; D gene: NA; clone size: NA; V gene: TRBV11-2; CDR3 DNA: TGTGCCAGCAGCTTAGGTGGGACTTACAATGAGCAGTTCTTC; CDR3 protein: CASSLGGTYNEQFF
J gene: TRBJ2-1; D gene: NA; clone size: NA; V gene: TRBV27; CDR3 DNA: TGTGCCAGCAGTATGACAGTTGTCTACAATGAGCAGTTCTTC; CDR3 protein: CASSMTVVYNEQFF
J gene: TRBJ1-5; D gene: TRBD1; clone size: NA; V gene: TRBV3-1/TRBV3-2; CDR3 DNA: TGTGCCAGCAGCCTATCGACCGGACAGGGGAATCAGCCCCAGCATTTT; CDR3 protein: CASSLSTGQGNQPQHF
J gene: TRBJ1-3; D gene: TRBD1; clone size: NA; V gene: TRBV9; CDR3 DNA: TGTGCCAGCAGCGAGGGGACAGGGACTGGAAACACCATATATTTT; CDR3 protein: CASSEGTGTGNTIYF
J gene: TRBJ2-1; D gene: TRBD2; clone size: NA; V gene: TRBV5-1; CDR3 DNA: TGCGCCAGCAGCTACGATAGCGGGGGGTCCTACAATGAGCAGTTCTTC; CDR3 protein: CASSYDSGGSYNEQFF
J gene: TRBJ1-3; D gene: NA; clone size: once; V gene: TRBV28; CDR3 DNA: TGTGCCAGCAGTGTACAGGGTCGTGGAAACACCATATATTTT; CDR3 protein: CASSVQGRGNTIYF
J gene: TRBJ1-2; D gene: TRBD1; clone size: NA; V gene: TRBV27; CDR3 DNA: TGTGCCAGCAGTTTCCGGACAGGGGTCCTAGGAGGAGGCTACACCTTC; CDR3 protein: CASSFRTGVLGGGYTF
J gene: TRBJ2-2; D gene: TRBD2; clone size: NA; V gene: TRBV7-3; CDR3 DNA: TGTGCCAGCAGCTTAACCCTAGCGGCCGGGGAGCTGTTTTTT; CDR3 protein: CASSLTLAAGELFF
J gene: TRBJ2-3; D gene: TRBD2; clone size: NA; V gene: TRBV5-1; CDR3 DNA: TGCGCCAGCAGCCCGGGGGGGGCTAGCGTCACAGATACGCAGTATTTT; CDR3 protein: CASSPGGASVTDTQYF
J gene: TRBJ1-1; D gene: NA; clone size: NA; V gene: TRBV6-1; CDR3 DNA: TGTGCCAGCAGTGAAACTACAGGGATCACCGTTGAAGCTTTCTTT; CDR3 protein: CASSETTGITVEAFF
J gene: TRBJ2-2; D gene: TRBD1; clone size: NA; V gene: TRBV11-3; CDR3 DNA: TGTGCCAGCAGCTCGGACAGGGGGCCGGACACCGGGGAGCTGTTTTTT; CDR3 protein: CASSSDRGPDTGELFF
J gene: TRBJ2-7; D gene: NA; clone size: few; V gene: TRBV7-8; CDR3 DNA: TGTGCCAGCAGCTTAGGCCGGGGATTGGCCTACGAGCAGTACTTC; CDR3 protein: CASSLGRGLAYEQYF
J gene: TRBJ1-3; D gene: TRBD1; clone size: NA; V gene: TRBV5-1; CDR3 DNA: TGCGCCAGCAGCTTCAATACGGGACAGGGCAACACCATATATTTT; CDR3 protein: CASSFNTGQGNTIYF
J gene: TRBJ1-2; D gene: NA; clone size: NA; V gene: TRBV5-6; CDR3 DNA: TGTGCCAGCAGCATACCCGGACTACGCACGGGCTACACCTTC; CDR3 protein: CASSIPGLRTGYTF
J gene: TRBJ2-7; D gene: TRBD1; clone size: NA; V gene: TRBV27; CDR3 DNA: TGTGCCAGCAGTTCGGGACAGGGCAACTACGAGCAGTACTTC; CDR3 protein: CASSSGQGNYEQYF
J gene: TRBJ2-2; D gene: NA; clone size: NA; V gene: TRBV4-1; CDR3 DNA: TGCGCCAGCAGCCAAGTATGGGGGCGCGACGGGGAGCTGTTTTTT; CDR3 protein: CASSQVWGRDGELFF
J gene: TRBJ2-5; D gene: TRBD2; clone size: NA; V gene: TRBV2; CDR3 DNA: TGTGCCAGCGGGGGACTAGCTAAAGAGACCCAGTACTTC; CDR3 protein: CASGGLAKETQYF
J gene: TRBJ2-1; D gene: TRBD1; clone size: NA; V gene: TRBV5-8; CDR3 DNA: TGTGCCAGCAGCCCGGGACAGGGAGTCAATGAGCAGTTCTTC; CDR3 protein: CASSPGQGVNEQFF
J gene: TRBJ2-3; D gene: TRBD2; clone size: NA; V gene: TRBV12-5; CDR3 DNA: TGTGCTAGTGGTTTGGTACGGGCGGGGGGAGATACGCAGTATTTT; CDR3 protein: CASGLVRAGGDTQYF
J gene: TRBJ1-5; D gene: TRBD1; clone size: NA; V gene: TRBV29-1; CDR3 DNA: TGCAGCGTTGGGGCAGGGGGAGTTCAGCCCCAGCATTTT; CDR3 protein: CSVGAGGVQPQHF
J gene: TRBJ2-7; D gene: TRBD1; clone size: NA; V gene: TRBV29-1; CDR3 DNA: TGCAGCGTTGAAGACGCAACTCCGGGACAGGGGTACGAGCAGTACTTC; CDR3 protein: CSVEDATPGQGYEQYF
J gene: TRBJ2-7; D gene: NA; clone size: once; V gene: TRBV6-5; CDR3 DNA: TGTGCCAGCGGCACTAGCCCTGGCGAAATCGAGCAGTACTTC; CDR3 protein: CASGTSPGEIEQYF
J gene: TRBJ1-3; D gene: TRBD1; clone size: NA; V gene: TRBV5-1; CDR3 DNA: TGCGCCAGCAGCTCCGACAGGGATCCTGGAAACACCATATATTTT; CDR3 protein: CASSSDRDPGNTIYF
J gene: TRBJ1-2; D gene: TRBD1; clone size: NA; V gene: TRBV7-8; CDR3 DNA: TGTGCCAGCAGCGCCCGGGACAGGGTCGATGGCTACACCTTC; CDR3 protein: CASSARDRVDGYTF
J gene: TRBJ1-2; D gene: TRBD1; clone size: few; V gene: TRBV11-2; CDR3 DNA: TGTGCCAGCAGCAGGGACAGGGAAAGGCGCTACACCTTC; CDR3 protein: CASSRDRERRYTF
J gene: TRBJ2-1; D gene: NA; clone size: NA; V gene: TRBV3-1/TRBV3-2; CDR3 DNA: TGTGCCAGCAGCCAAGGTTATCGGACTCGTACCTACAATGAGCAGTTCTTC; CDR3 protein: CASSQGYRTRTYNEQFF
J gene: TRBJ2-2; D gene: TRBD1; clone size: once; V gene: TRBV5-1; CDR3 DNA: TGCGCCAGCAGCTTTACAGGGGCCGGGGAGCTGTTTTTT; CDR3 protein: CASSFTGAGELFF
J gene: TRBJ1-5; D gene: TRBD1; clone size: NA; V gene: TRBV27; CDR3 DNA: TGTGCCAGCAGTCCCGCCGGGACAGGGTTGGGACAGCCCCAGCATTTT; CDR3 protein: CASSPAGTGLGQPQHF
J gene: TRBJ1-5; D gene: NA; clone size: NA; V gene: TRBV10-3; CDR3 DNA: TGTGCCATCAGCCCAGGACAGATCCAGCCCCAGCATTTT; CDR3 protein: CAISPGQIQPQHF
J gene: TRBJ2-3; D gene: NA; clone size: NA; V gene: TRBV12-2; CDR3 DNA: TGTGCAAGTCGCTCCCCAGATGCAGATACGCAGTATTTT; CDR3 protein: CASRSPDADTQYF
J gene: TRBJ2-1; D gene: NA; clone size: NA; V gene: TRBV5-1; CDR3 DNA: TGCGCCAGCAGCTTGGAGCGAAACAATGAGCAGTTCTTC; CDR3 protein: CASSLERNNEQFF
J gene: TRBJ1-5; D gene: TRBD1; clone size: many; V gene: TRBV19; CDR3 DNA: TGTGCCAGTAGTCCCCGGACAGGGAACCAGCCCCAGCATTTT; CDR3 protein: CASSPRTGNQPQHF
J gene: TRBJ1-2; D gene: NA; clone size: NA; V gene: TRBV12-3/TRBV12-4; CDR3 DNA: TGTGCCAGCAGTCGCCTTGGGGGGGGCGGCTACACCTTC; CDR3 protein: CASSRLGGGGYTF
J gene: TRBJ1-4; D gene: NA; clone size: NA; V gene: TRBV7-2; CDR3 DNA: TGTGCCAGCAGCTCGAATGGGGGGGAAAAACTGTTTTTT; CDR3 protein: CASSSNGGEKLFF
J gene: TRBJ1-3; D gene: NA; clone size: NA; V gene: TRBV27; CDR3 DNA: TGTGCCAGCGGTCACAACTCTGGAAACACCATATATTTT; CDR3 protein: CASGHNSGNTIYF
J gene: TRBJ2-1; D gene: NA; clone size: NA; V gene: TRBV21-1; CDR3 DNA: TGTGCCAGCAGCAAATTGGAGCGGGGGGGCCTGACCTACAATGAGCAGTTCTTC; CDR3 protein: CASSKLERGGLTYNEQFF
J gene: TRBJ2-7; D gene: NA; clone size: NA; V gene: TRBV29-1; CDR3 DNA: TGCAGCGCCGAAGCAAGCTCCTACGAGCAGTACTTC; CDR3 protein: CSAEASSYEQYF
J gene: TRBJ2-3; D gene: TRBD2; clone size: NA; V gene: TRBV10-2; CDR3 DNA: TGCGCCAGCAGCGCCGGGACTAGCGGGGGGGCCAGTAATACGCAGTATTTT; CDR3 protein: CASSAGTSGGASNTQYF
J gene: TRBJ2-7; D gene: TRBD1; clone size: NA; V gene: TRBV19; CDR3 DNA: TGTGCCAGTAGTGCCGCAGGGGGCTTGTACGAGCAGTACTTC; CDR3 protein: CASSAAGGLYEQYF
J gene: TRBJ1-1; D gene: TRBD1; clone size: NA; V gene: TRBV15; CDR3 DNA: TGTGCCACCAGCACGGACAGGGGCATGAACACTGAAGCTTTCTTT; CDR3 protein: CATSTDRGMNTEAFF
J gene: TRBJ1-1; D gene: NA; clone size: few; V gene: TRBV2; CDR3 DNA: TGTGCCAGCAGGGTACAGGGGAACACTGAAGCTTTCTTT; CDR3 protein: CASRVQGNTEAFF
J gene: TRBJ1-2; D gene: NA; clone size: many; V gene: TRBV2; CDR3 DNA: TGTGCCAGCAGTGAACAAGACACTAACTATGGCTACACCTTC; CDR3 protein: CASSEQDTNYGYTF
J gene: TRBJ2-3; D gene: TRBD2; clone size: NA; V gene: TRBV7-3; CDR3 DNA: TGTGCCAGCACTAGCGGGGCGGCAGATACGCAGTATTTT; CDR3 protein: CASTSGAADTQYF
J gene: TRBJ2-1; D gene: TRBD2; clone size: NA; V gene: TRBV24-1; CDR3 DNA: TGTGCCACCAGTGATTCTGGCGGGGGGGCCAATGAGCAGTTCTTC; CDR3 protein: CATSDSGGGANEQFF
J gene: TRBJ2-2; D gene: TRBD1; clone size: NA; V gene: TRBV4-2; CDR3 DNA: TGTGCCAGCAGCCAGACAGGGGGCGCGGAGGGGACCGGGGAGCTGTTTTTT; CDR3 protein: CASSQTGGAEGTGELFF
J gene: TRBJ1-2; D gene: NA; clone size: few; V gene: TRBV10-3; CDR3 DNA: TGTGCCATCAGTAACAGGGTGGAAGAAGGCTACACCTTC; CDR3 protein: CAISNRVEEGYTF